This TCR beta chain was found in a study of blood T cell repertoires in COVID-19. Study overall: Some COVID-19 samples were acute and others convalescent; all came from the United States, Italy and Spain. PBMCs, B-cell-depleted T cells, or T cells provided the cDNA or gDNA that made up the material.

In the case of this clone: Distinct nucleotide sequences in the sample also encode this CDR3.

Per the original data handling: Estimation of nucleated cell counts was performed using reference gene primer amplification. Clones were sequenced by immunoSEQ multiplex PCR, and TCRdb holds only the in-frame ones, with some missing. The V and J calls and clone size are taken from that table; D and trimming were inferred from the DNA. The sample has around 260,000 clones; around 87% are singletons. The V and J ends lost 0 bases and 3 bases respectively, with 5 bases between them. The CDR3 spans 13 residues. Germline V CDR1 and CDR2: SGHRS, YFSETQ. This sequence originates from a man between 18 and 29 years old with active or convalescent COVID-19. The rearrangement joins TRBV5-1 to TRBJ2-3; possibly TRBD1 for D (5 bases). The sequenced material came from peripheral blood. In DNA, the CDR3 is TGCGCCAGCAGCTTGGCAGGGACAGATACGCAGTATTTT. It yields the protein CASSLAGTDTQYF.